Below, 7 T cell receptor beta chains from the same sample are listed, as sequenced in a study of blood T cell repertoires in COVID-19. Clones were read by immunoSEQ multiplex PCR, and TCRdb kept only the in-frame ones, dropping some. The profile shows fewer than 350,000 clones, approximately 86% of them singletons. Sequenced material: peripheral blood. These receptors were taken from a woman aged 25 to 39 who had recovered from COVID-19.

V usage is TRBV18 and J usage is TRBJ1-1; no clear D. Trimming removed 3 bases at V and 1 base at J, with 9 bases between. Germline CDR1 KGHSH, CDR2 LQKENI. There are 14 residues in the CDR3. The CDR3 is CASSPGGQNTEAFF. The CDR3 coding sequence is TGTGCCAGCTCACCGGGAGGGCAGAACACTGAAGCTTTCTTT.

The chain recombines TRBV5-1 with TRBJ2-7; 9 nucleotides line up with TRBD1. V lost 4 bases and J lost 2; bases outside the gene matches: 4. Germline V CDR1 and CDR2: SGHRS, YFSETQ. The CDR3 contains 14 residues. Written as DNA, the CDR3 is TGCGCCAGCAGCGCCGGGACAGGGACCTACGAGCAGTACTTC. As protein: CASSAGTGTYEQYF. The variable domain in full, with the rest retrieved from reference TRBV5-1 and TRBJ2-7, is KAGVTQTPRYLIKTRGQQVTLSCSPISGHRSVSWYQQTPGQGLQFLFEYFSETQRNKGNFPGRFSGRQFSNSRSEMNVSTLELGDSALYLCASSAGTGTYEQYFGPGTRLTVT.

Note on this clone: Additional DNA sequences in this sample encode the identical CDR3. V gene TRBV11-2 combines with J gene TRBJ2-1, with 13 bases aligning to TRBD2. The CDR3 extends over 15 amino acids. V was pared by 4 bases and J by 4 bases, with 1 base of the junction left unmatched. Germline V gene data show CDR1 as SGHAT and CDR2 as FQNNGV. This CDR3 is CASSSGLAGYNEQFF. The CDR3, as DNA: TGTGCCAGCAGCTCGGGACTAGCGGGATACAATGAGCAGTTCTTC. Together with reference TRBV11-2 and TRBJ2-1, the CDR3 gives the full variable domain: EAGVAQSPRYKIIEKRQSVAFWCNPISGHATLYWYQQILGQGPKLLIQFQNNGVVDDSQLPKDRFSAERLKGVDSTLKIQPAKLEDSAVYLCASSSGLAGYNEQFFGPGTRLTVL.

J is TRBJ1-1 and V is TRBV6-5; 7 bases map to TRBD1. This CDR3 comprises 14 residues. The V gene's germline CDR1 is MNHEY and CDR2 SVGAGI. Trimming at V came to 11 bases and at J to 1 base, leaving 10 bases not matched to a gene. The CDR3 loop reads CAGFAEGANTEAFF. In DNA form, the CDR3 reads TGTGCCGGATTCGCGGAGGGGGCGAACACTGAAGCTTTCTTT.

The CDR3 spells CASSRIDRGIAKNIQYF. CDR3 sequence (DNA): TGTGCCAGCAGCCGTATTGACAGGGGAATAGCCAAAAACATTCAGTACTTC. The chain employs TRBV11-2 and TRBJ2-4, with TRBD1 identical over 8 bases. The germline gives CDR1 SGHAT, CDR2 FQNNGV. This CDR3 spans 17 amino acids. Unmatched junction bases numbered 9, after V lost 5 bases and J lost 0 bases.

The chain links TRBV5-6 to TRBJ2-5; TRBD1 matches 7 bases. The germline CDR1 and CDR2 sequences are SGHDT and YYEEEE. V lost 2 bases to trimming and J lost 0 bases; unmatched junction nucleotides: 7. CDR3 length equals 16 residues. The CDR3 spells CASSLGGQAYQETQYF. CDR3 nucleotide sequence: TGTGCCAGCAGCTTAGGAGGACAGGCCTACCAAGAGACCCAGTACTTC.

J is TRBJ2-4 and V is TRBV21-1; the table's D call TRBD2 went unverified against the DNA. TRBV21-1 is noted as a pseudogene. The CDR3 is 17 amino acids. The CDR3 region has the DNA TGTGCCAGCAGCAAAAGGTCCGGAGGGTTGTACAAAAACATTCAGTACTTC. It yields the protein CASSKRSGGLYKNIQYF.